This T cell receptor (beta chain) emerged from a study of cytomegalovirus exposure and HLA in healthy donors. The CDR3 has 12 residues. Per the germline V gene, CDR1 is SGHVS and CDR2 is FNYEAQ. The V end lost 1 base, the J end lost 15 bases, and 13 bases lay between the germline ends. The PCR used 60 Vbeta and 13 Jbeta primers. Profiled with immunoSEQ multiplex PCR; TCRdb holds only in-frame clones, not every one. Its listing shows 130,000 to 150,000 clones. The genes are TRBV7-6 and TRBJ2-1; weak D call: TRBD1 (5 bases). The receptor was isolated from a male donor in good health and CMV-seronegative. The sequenced material came from PBMCs. CDR3 sequence (DNA): TGTGCCAGCAGCTTAGTAGGGGCCATTCCGTTCTTC. This translates into CASSLVGAIPFF.